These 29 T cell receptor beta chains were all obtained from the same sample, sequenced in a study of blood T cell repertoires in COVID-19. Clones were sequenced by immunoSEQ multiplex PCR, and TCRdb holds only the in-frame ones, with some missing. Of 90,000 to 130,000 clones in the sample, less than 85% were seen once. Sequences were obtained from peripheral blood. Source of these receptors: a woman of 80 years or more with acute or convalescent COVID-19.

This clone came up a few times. The CDR3 DNA sequence: TGCGCCAGCAGTCAGGGACTAGCGGGAGCGGGAAGCAATGAGCAGTTCTTC. Amino acids: CASSQGLAGAGSNEQFF. V usage is TRBV5-1 and J usage is TRBJ2-1; the match to TRBD2 covers 14 bases. V trimming: 5 bases; J trimming: 6 bases; junction bases outside the gene matches: 10. This CDR3 spans 17 amino acids. Germline V lookup: CDR1 SGHRS, CDR2 YFSETQ.

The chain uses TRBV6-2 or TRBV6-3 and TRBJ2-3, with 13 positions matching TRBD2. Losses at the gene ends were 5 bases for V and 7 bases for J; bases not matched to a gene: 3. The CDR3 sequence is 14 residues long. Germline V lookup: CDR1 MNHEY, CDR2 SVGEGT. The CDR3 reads CASSRLAGGYTQYF. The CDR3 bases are TGTGCCAGCAGTAGACTAGCGGGAGGTTATACGCAGTATTTT.

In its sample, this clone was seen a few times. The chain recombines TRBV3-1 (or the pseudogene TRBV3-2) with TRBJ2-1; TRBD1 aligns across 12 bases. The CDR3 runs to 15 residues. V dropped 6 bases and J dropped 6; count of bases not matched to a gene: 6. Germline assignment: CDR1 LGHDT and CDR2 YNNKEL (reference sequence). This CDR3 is CASRPGTGGFNEQFF. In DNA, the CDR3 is TGTGCCAGCAGACCCGGGACAGGGGGCTTCAATGAGCAGTTCTTC.

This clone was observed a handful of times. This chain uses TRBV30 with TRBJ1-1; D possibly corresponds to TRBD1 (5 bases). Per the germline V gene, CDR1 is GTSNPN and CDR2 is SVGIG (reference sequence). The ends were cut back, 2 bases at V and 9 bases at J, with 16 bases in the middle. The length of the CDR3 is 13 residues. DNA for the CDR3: TGTGCCTGGAGTAGTAGGACGGGGACTCAAGCTTTCTTT. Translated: CAWSSRTGTQAFF.

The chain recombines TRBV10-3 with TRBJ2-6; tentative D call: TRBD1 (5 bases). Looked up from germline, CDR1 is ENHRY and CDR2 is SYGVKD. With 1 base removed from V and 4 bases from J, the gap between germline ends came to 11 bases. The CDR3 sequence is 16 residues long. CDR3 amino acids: CAISEYAGSGANVLTF. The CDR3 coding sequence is TGTGCCATCAGTGAGTACGCAGGGTCCGGGGCCAACGTCCTGACTTTC.

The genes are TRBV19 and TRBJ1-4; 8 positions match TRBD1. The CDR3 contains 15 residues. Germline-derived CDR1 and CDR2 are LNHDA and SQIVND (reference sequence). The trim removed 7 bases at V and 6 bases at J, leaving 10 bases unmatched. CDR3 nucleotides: TGTGCCAGTACCAAAAACAGGGGGGGCGATGAAAAACTGTTTTTT. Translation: CASTKNRGGDEKLFF.

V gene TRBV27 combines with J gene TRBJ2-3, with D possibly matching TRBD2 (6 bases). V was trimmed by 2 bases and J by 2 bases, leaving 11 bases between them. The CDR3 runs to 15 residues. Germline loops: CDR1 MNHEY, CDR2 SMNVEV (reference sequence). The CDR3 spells CASSLSSGYTDTQYF. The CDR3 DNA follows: TGTGCCAGCAGTTTAAGTAGCGGCTACACAGATACGCAGTATTTT.

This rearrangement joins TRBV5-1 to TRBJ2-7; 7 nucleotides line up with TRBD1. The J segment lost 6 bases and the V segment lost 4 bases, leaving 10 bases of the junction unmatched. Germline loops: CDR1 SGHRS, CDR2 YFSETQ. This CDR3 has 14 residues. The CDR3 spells CASSQRGQGPEQYF. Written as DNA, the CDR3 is TGCGCCAGCAGCCAAAGGGGGCAGGGGCCCGAGCAGTACTTC.

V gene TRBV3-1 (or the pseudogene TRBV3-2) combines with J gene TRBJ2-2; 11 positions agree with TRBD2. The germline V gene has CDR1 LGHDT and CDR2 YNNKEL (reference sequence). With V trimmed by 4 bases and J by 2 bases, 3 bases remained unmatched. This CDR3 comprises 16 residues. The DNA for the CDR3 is TGTGCCAGCAGCCGGGGACTAGCGGCCAACACCGGGGAGCTGTTTTTT. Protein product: CASSRGLAANTGELFF.

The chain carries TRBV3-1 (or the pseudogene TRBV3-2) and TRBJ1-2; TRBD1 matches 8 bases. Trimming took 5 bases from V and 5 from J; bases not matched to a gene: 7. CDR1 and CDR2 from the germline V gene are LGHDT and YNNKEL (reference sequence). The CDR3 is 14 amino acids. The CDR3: CASSEDRAAYGYTF. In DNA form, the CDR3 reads TGTGCCAGCAGCGAGGACAGGGCGGCGTATGGCTACACCTTC.

The CDR3, as DNA: TGCAGCGTCGCTGCTGGACAGTCCCTCAATGAGCAGTTCTTC. It translates to CSVAAGQSLNEQFF. The rearrangement links TRBV29-1 to TRBJ2-1, with D maybe TRBD1 (6 bases). The V end was cut by 6 bases, the J end by 6 bases, with 18 bases between. The length of the CDR3 is 14 residues. CDR1 and CDR2 from the germline V gene are SQVTM and ANQGSEA.

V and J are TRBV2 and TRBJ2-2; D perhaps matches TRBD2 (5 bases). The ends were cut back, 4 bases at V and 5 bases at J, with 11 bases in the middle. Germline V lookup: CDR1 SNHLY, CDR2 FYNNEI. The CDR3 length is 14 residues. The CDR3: CASSVEEKTGELFF. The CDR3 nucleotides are TGTGCCAGCAGTGTGGAGGAGAAGACCGGGGAGCTGTTTTTT.

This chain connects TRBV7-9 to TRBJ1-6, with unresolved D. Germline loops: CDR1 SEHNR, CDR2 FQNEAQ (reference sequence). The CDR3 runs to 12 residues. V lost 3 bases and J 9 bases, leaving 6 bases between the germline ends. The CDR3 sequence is CASSFSGSPLHF. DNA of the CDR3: TGTGCCAGCAGCTTCTCGGGTTCACCCCTCCACTTT.

The DNA for the CDR3 is TGTGCCAGTAGTATAGTGGGGACAGGGGCCGGCTACACCTTC. Protein: CASSIVGTGAGYTF. The chain joins TRBV19 to TRBJ1-2; the match to TRBD1 covers 10 bases. The germline gives CDR1 LNHDA, CDR2 SQIVND (reference sequence). Unmatched junction bases numbered 4, after V lost 1 base and J lost 8 bases. The CDR3 totals 14 residues.

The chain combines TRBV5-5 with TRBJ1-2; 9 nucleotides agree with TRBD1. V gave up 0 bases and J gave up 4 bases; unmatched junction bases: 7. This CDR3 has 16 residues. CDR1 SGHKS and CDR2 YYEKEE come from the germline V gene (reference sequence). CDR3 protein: CASSLAGDRVAYGYTF. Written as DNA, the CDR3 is TGTGCCAGCAGCTTGGCGGGGGACAGGGTTGCCTATGGCTACACCTTC. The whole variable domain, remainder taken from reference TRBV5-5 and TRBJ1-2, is DAGVTQSPTHLIKTRGQQVTLRCSPISGHKSVSWYQQVLGQGPQFIFQYYEKEERGRGNFPDRFSARQFPNYSSELNVNALLLGDSALYLCASSLAGDRVAYGYTFGSGTRLTVV.

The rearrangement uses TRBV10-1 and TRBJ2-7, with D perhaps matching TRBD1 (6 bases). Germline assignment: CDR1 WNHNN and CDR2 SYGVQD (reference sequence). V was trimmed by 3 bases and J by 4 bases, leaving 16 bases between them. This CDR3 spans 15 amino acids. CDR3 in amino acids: CASSDGGAGKYEQYF. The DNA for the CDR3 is TGCGCCAGCAGTGATGGGGGCGCGGGTAAATACGAGCAGTACTTC.

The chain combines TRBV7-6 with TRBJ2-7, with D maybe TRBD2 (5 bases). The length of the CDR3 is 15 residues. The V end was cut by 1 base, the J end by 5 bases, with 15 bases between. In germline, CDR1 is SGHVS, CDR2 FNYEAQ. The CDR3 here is CASSLGQTGSDEQYF. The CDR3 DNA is TGTGCCAGCAGCTTAGGGCAGACGGGGTCGGACGAGCAGTACTTC. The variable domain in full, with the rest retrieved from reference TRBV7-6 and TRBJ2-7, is GAGVSQSPRYKVTKRGQDVALRCDPISGHVSLYWYRQALGQGPEFLTYFNYEAQQDKSGLPNDRFSAERPEGSISTLTIQRTEQRDSAMYRCASSLGQTGSDEQYFGPGTRLTVT.

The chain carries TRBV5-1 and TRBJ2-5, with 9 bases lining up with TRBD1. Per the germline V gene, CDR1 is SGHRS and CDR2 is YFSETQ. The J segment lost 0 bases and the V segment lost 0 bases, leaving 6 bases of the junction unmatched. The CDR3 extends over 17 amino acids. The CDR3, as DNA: TGCGCCAGCAGCTTGGGGGGACAGGGCGGTTACCAAGAGACCCAGTACTTC. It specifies CASSLGGQGGYQETQYF.

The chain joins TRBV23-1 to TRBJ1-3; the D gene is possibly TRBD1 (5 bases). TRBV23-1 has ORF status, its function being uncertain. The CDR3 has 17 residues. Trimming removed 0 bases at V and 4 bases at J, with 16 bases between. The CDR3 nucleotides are TGCGCCAGCAGTCAATCCTGGGGGACTGAGAAGGGAAACACCATATATTTT. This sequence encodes CASSQSWGTEKGNTIYF.

The CDR3 region is CASSIPLTANYEQYF. CDR3 in DNA: TGTGCCAGCAGTATACCCCTGACAGCGAACTACGAGCAGTACTTC. The chain is built from TRBV28 and TRBJ2-7; D may be TRBD1 (5 bases). Germline CDR1 is MDHEN and CDR2 is SYDVKM. The CDR3 runs 15 residues. Trimming took 5 bases from V and 3 from J, leaving 17 bases between them.

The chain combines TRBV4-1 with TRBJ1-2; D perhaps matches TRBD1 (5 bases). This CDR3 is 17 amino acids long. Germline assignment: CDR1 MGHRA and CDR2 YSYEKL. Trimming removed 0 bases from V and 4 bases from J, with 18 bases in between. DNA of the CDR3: TGCGCCAGCAGCCAAGAAGCCCGGACAAGGAGCCTCTATGGCTACACCTTC. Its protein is CASSQEARTRSLYGYTF.

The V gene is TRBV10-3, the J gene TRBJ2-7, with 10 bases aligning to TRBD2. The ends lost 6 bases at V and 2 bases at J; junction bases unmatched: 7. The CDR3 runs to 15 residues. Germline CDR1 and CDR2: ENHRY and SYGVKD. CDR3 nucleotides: TGTGCCATCAGCGATAGCGGGAGGATACCCTACGAGCAGTACTTC. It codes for CAISDSGRIPYEQYF.

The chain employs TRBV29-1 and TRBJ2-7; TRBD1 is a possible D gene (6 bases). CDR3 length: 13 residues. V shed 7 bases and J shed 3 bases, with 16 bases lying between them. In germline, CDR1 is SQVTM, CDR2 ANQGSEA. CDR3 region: CSAGAGINYEQYF. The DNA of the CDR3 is TGCAGCGCAGGGGCTGGCATAAACTACGAGCAGTACTTC.

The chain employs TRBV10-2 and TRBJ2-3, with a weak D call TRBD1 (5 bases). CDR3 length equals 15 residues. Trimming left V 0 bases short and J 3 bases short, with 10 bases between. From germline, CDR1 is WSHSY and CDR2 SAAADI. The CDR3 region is CASSESGPLTDTQYF. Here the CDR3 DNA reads TGCGCCAGCAGTGAGTCGGGGCCGCTGACAGATACGCAGTATTTT.

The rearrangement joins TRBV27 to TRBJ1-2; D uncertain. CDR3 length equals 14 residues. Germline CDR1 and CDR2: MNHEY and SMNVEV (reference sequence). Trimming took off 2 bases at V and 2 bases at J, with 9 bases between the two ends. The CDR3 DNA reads TGTGCCAGCAGTTTAAGTGGCTCCAACTATGGCTACACCTTC. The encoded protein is CASSLSGSNYGYTF.

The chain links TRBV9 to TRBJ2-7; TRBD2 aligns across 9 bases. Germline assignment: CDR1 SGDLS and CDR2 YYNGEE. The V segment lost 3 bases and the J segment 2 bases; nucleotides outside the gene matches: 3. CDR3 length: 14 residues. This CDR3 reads CASSARLAAYEQYF. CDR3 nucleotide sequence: TGTGCCAGCAGCGCCAGACTAGCGGCCTACGAGCAGTACTTC.

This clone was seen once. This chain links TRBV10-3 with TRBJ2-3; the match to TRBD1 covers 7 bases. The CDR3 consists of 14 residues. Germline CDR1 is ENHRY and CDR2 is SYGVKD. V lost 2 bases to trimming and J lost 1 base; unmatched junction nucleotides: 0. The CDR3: CAISEGTGTDTQYF. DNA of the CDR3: TGTGCCATCAGTGAGGGGACAGGCACAGATACGCAGTATTTT.

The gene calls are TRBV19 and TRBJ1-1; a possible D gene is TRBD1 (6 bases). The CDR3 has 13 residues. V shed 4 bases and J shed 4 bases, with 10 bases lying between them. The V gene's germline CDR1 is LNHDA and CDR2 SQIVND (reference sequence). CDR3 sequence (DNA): TGTGCCAGTAGTACCGTAGGGGGCACTGAAGCTTTCTTT. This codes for CASSTVGGTEAFF.

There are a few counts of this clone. CDR3 nucleotides: TGTGCCAGCAGGAAAAGTACCGGGGTCCAACATGGTGAGCAGTTCTTC. Encoded protein: CASRKSTGVQHGEQFF. The chain recombines TRBV3-1 (or the pseudogene TRBV3-2) with TRBJ2-1, with D tentatively TRBD2 (5 bases). CDR3 length: 16 residues. In germline, CDR1 is LGHDT, CDR2 YNNKEL (reference sequence). Trimming shortened V by 6 bases and J by 9 bases, and 24 bases separated the two germline ends.